The 30 T cell receptor beta chains in this list originate from one sample, sequenced in a study of T cells after posttransplantation cyclophosphamide. A marrow graft followed busulfan-fludarabine conditioning, with cyclophosphamide on days +3 and +4. Assay: immunoSEQ multiplex PCR; the TCRdb copy retains only in-frame clones and omits some. Recorded here are about 2,700 clones, none singletons. Specimen: PBMCs, collected after allogeneic stem cell transplant with posttransplant cyclophosphamide. Receptors originate from a male patient aged 55 to 69 who received an allogeneic stem cell transplant from a related donor and was CMV-positive. The graft donor may have contributed some T cells.

This clone was detected ten times or more. The V call is TRBV18, the J call TRBJ2-1, with 10 bases lining up with TRBD2. The V gene's germline CDR1 is KGHSH and CDR2 LQKENI. This CDR3 has 14 amino acids. Trimming at V came to 6 bases and at J to 10 bases, leaving 9 bases not matched to a gene. The CDR3 protein is CASSPGLAGEEQFF. The CDR3 coding sequence is TGTGCCAGCTCGCCAGGGCTAGCGGGAGAAGAGCAGTTCTTC.

By share, this clone counts as medium-sized. This chain uses TRBV27 with TRBJ2-7; TRBD1 matches at 7 bases. Germline trimming cut 6 bases from V and 2 bases from J; bases unmatched to any gene: 1. This CDR3 comprises 12 residues. The germline V gene has CDR1 MNHEY and CDR2 SMNVEV (reference sequence). Here the CDR3 reads CASSDRAYEQYF. CDR3 sequence (DNA): TGTGCCAGCAGCGACAGGGCCTACGAGCAGTACTTC.

This clone is labeled as medium-sized. The rearrangement links TRBV28 to TRBJ1-5; D is possibly TRBD1 (5 bases). CDR1 is MDHEN and CDR2 is SYDVKM in the germline V gene. V gave up 5 bases and J gave up 9 bases, with 8 bases separating them. The CDR3 covers 11 residues. In DNA, the CDR3 is TGTGCCAGCAGTCTGGGGGGGCCCCAGCATTTT. This sequence encodes CASSLGGPQHF.

Worth noting for this clone: This likely traces to a read error, being one base from a far larger clone. This sequence joins TRBV7-2 and TRBJ1-6, with a weak D call TRBD1 (5 bases). Trimming removed 11 bases from V and 6 bases from J, with 20 bases in between. The CDR3 consists of 15 residues. Per germline, CDR1 SGHTA and CDR2 FQGNSA. The CDR3 region is CADRSPGQRNSPLHF. The CDR3 DNA follows: TGTGCCGACCGTTCGCCCGGACAACGTAATTCACCCCTCCACTTT.

Turning to this clone: This could be a read error, since a much larger clone is one nucleotide away. The gene calls are TRBV30 and TRBJ2-5; D perhaps matches TRBD1 (6 bases). The tail of the sequence fits TRBJ2-7 better, so the J call may be wrong. Per the germline V gene, CDR1 is GTSNPN and CDR2 is SVGIG (reference sequence). This CDR3 spans 13 amino acids. CDR3 protein: CAWSGQMVSEQYF. The CDR3 coding sequence is TGTGCCTGGAGCGGACAGATGGTCTCCGAGCAGTACTTC.

This clone is classed as medium-sized. The chain joins TRBV5-1 to TRBJ2-1; 11 positions match TRBD2. This CDR3 comprises 15 residues. CDR1 and CDR2 from the germline V gene are SGHRS and YFSETQ. After removal of 2 bases from V and 8 bases from J, the junction contained 6 bases not matched to a gene. The CDR3 DNA reads TGCGCCAGCAGCTTAACTAGCGGGAGATTATATGAGCAGTTCTTC. It encodes CASSLTSGRLYEQFF.

By share of the sample, this clone is medium-sized (0.01 to 0.1%). The genes are TRBV19 and TRBJ2-5, with TRBD1 matching over 8 bases. Trimming removed 8 bases from V and 5 bases from J; junction bases left unmatched: 7. Germline CDR1 is LNHDA and CDR2 is SQIVND (reference sequence). CDR3 length equals 13 residues. The CDR3 coding sequence is TGTGCCAGTTCGGGACAGGTAACGGAGACCCAGTACTTC. As protein: CASSGQVTETQYF. The whole variable domain, filled in from reference TRBV19 and TRBJ2-5, reads DGGITQSPKYLFRKEGQNVTLSCEQNLNHDAMYWYRQDPGQGLRLIYYSQIVNDFQKGDIAEGYSVSREKKESFPLTVTSAQKNPTAFYLCASSGQVTETQYFGPGTRLLVL.

By share, this clone counts as medium-sized. This chain joins TRBV9 and TRBJ2-2; possibly TRBD2 for D (6 bases). V dropped 2 bases and J dropped 4 bases, with 12 bases sitting between them. This CDR3 is 15 amino acids long. Germline CDR1 is SGDLS and CDR2 is YYNGEE. The CDR3 spells CASSVGGKGTGELFF. CDR3 bases: TGTGCCAGCAGCGTTGGGGGGAAGGGCACCGGGGAGCTGTTTTTT.

This clone is deemed medium-sized. This chain connects TRBV4-2 to TRBJ1-5, with TRBD1 as a possible D gene (5 bases). Trimming removed 6 bases from V and 4 bases from J, with 7 bases in between. The CDR3 is made up of 12 amino acids. CDR1 and CDR2 (germline): LGHNA, YNFKEQ. In DNA form, the CDR3 reads TGTGCCAGCAGACAGGATAATCAGCCCCAGCATTTT. Translating it yields CASRQDNQPQHF.

This clone is termed medium-sized. The chain uses TRBV6-6 and TRBJ1-2; TRBD1 aligns across 7 bases. The CDR3 runs 16 residues. Per germline, CDR1 MNHNY and CDR2 SVGAGI (reference sequence). V shed 2 bases, J shed 2 bases, and the junction held 8 bases outside the gene matches. The CDR3 reads CASSYKPIQGNYGYTF. CDR3 DNA sequence: TGTGCCAGCAGTTACAAACCCATACAGGGGAACTATGGCTACACCTTC.

By share of the sample, this clone is medium-sized. The chain is built from TRBV6-1 and TRBJ1-5; D call uncertain. CDR1 and CDR2 (germline): MNHNS, SASEGT. This CDR3 region has 16 residues. Trimming stripped 1 base from V and 3 bases from J, with 13 bases between. CDR3 DNA: TGTGCCAGCAGTGAAGGAGTTCGGGGAGACAATCAGCCCCAGCATTTT. Its translation is CASSEGVRGDNQPQHF.

This clone appeared many times. The rearrangement joins TRBV27 to TRBJ2-3, with TRBD1 matching 8 bases. Trimming removed 6 bases from V and 5 bases from J; junction bases left unmatched: 10. The CDR3 totals 15 residues. The V gene's germline CDR1 is MNHEY and CDR2 SMNVEV (reference sequence). CDR3: CASSLRGRSGDTQYF. For the CDR3, the DNA is TGTGCCAGCAGCCTCAGGGGGCGTAGTGGAGATACGCAGTATTTT.

This clone is deemed medium-sized. The rearrangement uses TRBV4-3 and TRBJ1-2, with D tentatively TRBD1 (6 bases). Per the germline V gene, CDR1 is LGHNA and CDR2 is YSLEER. The CDR3 contains 15 residues. V lost 0 bases and J lost 5, with 13 bases in between. The CDR3 protein is CASSQDNRVSYGYTF. In DNA form, the CDR3 reads TGCGCCAGCAGCCAAGACAACAGGGTATCGTATGGCTACACCTTC.

This clone was seen many times. The chain links TRBV5-1 to TRBJ2-3, with 9 bases aligning to TRBD1. V lost 8 bases, J lost 2 bases, and 6 bases stayed unmatched. The CDR3 spans 14 residues. CDR1 is SGHRS, CDR2 YFSETQ, per germline. For the CDR3, the DNA is TGCGCCAGTAACAGGGGGCTGGACACAGATACGCAGTATTTT. This sequence encodes CASNRGLDTDTQYF.

This clone was detected ten times or more. The rearrangement links TRBV30 to TRBJ1-3, with no clear D. Germline loops: CDR1 GTSNPN, CDR2 SVGIG (reference sequence). The CDR3 totals 16 residues. V lost 0 bases to trimming and J lost 0 bases, with 12 bases between them. The CDR3 loop is CAWSVESLSSGNTIYF. The DNA of the CDR3 is TGTGCCTGGAGTGTAGAGTCCCTGAGCTCTGGAAACACCATATATTTT. Full variable domain (rest looked up from reference TRBV30 and TRBJ1-3): SQTIHQWPATLVQPVGSPLSLECTVEGTSNPNLYWYRQAAGRGLQLLFYSVGIGQISSEVPQNLSASRPQDRQFILSSKKLLLSDSGFYLCAWSVESLSSGNTIYFGEGSWLTVV.

This clone occurred many times. This rearrangement joins TRBV28 to TRBJ2-2; D is ambiguous. The CDR3 sequence is 15 residues long. Germline assignment: CDR1 MDHEN and CDR2 SYDVKM. V dropped 2 bases and J dropped 0 bases, with 7 bases sitting between them. Written as DNA, the CDR3 is TGTGCCAGCAGTTTAGGCGGCGCGAACACCGGGGAGCTGTTTTTT. It yields the protein CASSLGGANTGELFF.

This clone qualifies as medium-sized. The V and J genes are TRBV7-9 and TRBJ1-1, with a weak D call TRBD1 (5 bases). Germline CDR1 and CDR2: SEHNR and FQNEAQ (reference sequence). V was trimmed by 2 bases and J by 1 base, leaving 11 bases between them. This CDR3 contains 15 residues. Here the CDR3 reads CASSLYGHRNTEAFF. The CDR3 region has the DNA TGTGCCAGCAGCTTATACGGACACCGGAACACTGAAGCTTTCTTT.

By sample fraction, this clone is medium-sized (0.01 to 0.1%). The junction does not match germline at one end; this may be a read error. This sequence joins TRBV11-3 and TRBJ1-3; 9 bases align to TRBD1. Germline CDR1 SGHNT, CDR2 YENEEA. The CDR3 consists of 15 residues. CDR3 protein: CASSPGQGPGNTIYF. For the CDR3, the DNA is TGTGCCAGCAGCCCGGGACAGGGCCCTGGGAACACCATATATTTT.

Concerning this clone: This is likely an artifact of a read error, given a far larger clone one base away. This rearrangement joins TRBV27 to TRBJ2-1; possible D gene TRBD2, 5 bases. The CDR3 covers 16 residues. Germline assignment: CDR1 MNHEY and CDR2 SMNVEV (reference sequence). V was clipped by 5 bases and J by 4 bases, with 18 bases between them. Here the CDR3 DNA reads TGTGCCAGCAGTCCCGCCGCCCGGGAAGTGTACAATGAGCAGTTCTTC. Translation gives CASSPAAREVYNEQFF.

Relative to its sample, this clone is medium-sized. The rearrangement links TRBV5-8 to TRBJ1-4; 10 bases match TRBD1. CDR3 length equals 14 residues. V lost 4 bases, J lost 7 bases, and 4 bases stayed unmatched. Germline loops: CDR1 SGHTS, CDR2 YDEGEE. The CDR3 DNA sequence: TGTGCCAGCAGCCCCTGGACAGGGGGTGAAAAACTGTTTTTT. It is translated as CASSPWTGGEKLFF.

In this sample, this clone turned up many times. This chain links TRBV21-1 with TRBJ1-5. TRBV21-1 is reported as a pseudogene. The CDR3 is made up of 17 amino acids. CDR3 loop: CASSNRTPGFNNQPQHF. CDR3 sequence (DNA): TGTGCCAGCAGCAACCGGACCCCGGGGTTCAACAATCAGCCCCAGCATTTT.

Ten or more counts support this clone. This rearrangement joins TRBV2 to TRBJ1-2; D perhaps matches TRBD1 (5 bases). The CDR3 runs to 15 residues. CDR1 is SNHLY and CDR2 is FYNNEI in the germline V gene. V lost 6 bases and J 0 bases, leaving 14 bases between the germline ends. The CDR3 sequence is CASSSRTSSNYGYTF. Here the CDR3 DNA reads TGTGCCAGCAGCTCCCGGACAAGTTCTAACTATGGCTACACCTTC.

This clone ranks as medium-sized. The chain joins TRBV10-3 to TRBJ1-4, with a tentative D call TRBD1 (5 bases). Per germline, CDR1 ENHRY and CDR2 SYGVKD. Trimming pared 3 bases from V and 14 bases from J, leaving 16 bases between. CDR3 length equals 13 residues. Written as DNA, the CDR3 is TGTGCCATCAGTGACCGGGAGGGGAGTAACCTGTTTTTT. The encoded protein is CAISDREGSNLFF.

This clone was observed many times. Other DNA sequences in this sample translate to the same CDR3. The V and J genes are TRBV11-2 and TRBJ1-6; 9 nucleotides line up with TRBD1. V gave up 5 bases and J gave up 7 bases; unmatched junction bases: 6. Germline V gene data show CDR1 as SGHAT and CDR2 as FQNNGV. The CDR3 has 15 amino acids. CDR3 DNA sequence: TGTGCCAGCAGCCCGCGGACAGGGGTCAATTCACCCCTCCACTTT. It codes for CASSPRTGVNSPLHF.

By share of the sample, this clone is medium-sized. The chain couples TRBV27 to TRBJ2-2; TRBD2 aligns across 12 bases. Germline values: CDR1 MNHEY, CDR2 SMNVEV (reference sequence). The V gene end was trimmed by 6 bases and the J gene end by 3 bases; junction bases not matched to a gene: 5. The CDR3 length is 16 residues. CDR3 amino acids: CASSPSGRADTGELFF. The CDR3 nucleotides are TGTGCCAGCAGCCCTAGCGGGAGGGCCGACACCGGGGAGCTGTTTTTT.

This clone was seen many times. This chain links TRBV4-1 with TRBJ1-2, with 7 bases that match TRBD1. The germline V gene encodes CDR1 MGHRA and CDR2 YSYEKL. This CDR3 contains 13 residues. The ends lost 4 bases at V and 3 bases at J; junction bases unmatched: 2. The CDR3 DNA reads as TGCGCCAGCAGCCGCGGGACAGACTATGGCTACACCTTC. As protein: CASSRGTDYGYTF.

By its share, this clone is medium-sized. The chain links TRBV19 to TRBJ1-5; 9 nucleotides match TRBD1. CDR1 LNHDA and CDR2 SQIVND come from the germline V gene (reference sequence). CDR3 size: 13 residues. The J segment lost 4 bases and the V segment lost 9 bases, leaving 4 bases of the junction unmatched. The CDR3 DNA follows: TGTGCCAGCCGGACAGGGGATAATCAGCCCCAGCATTTT. Translation gives CASRTGDNQPQHF.

This clone was seen at least ten times. The V and J genes are TRBV2 and TRBJ2-7; D might be TRBD2 (5 bases). The length of the CDR3 is 16 residues. V was pared by 1 base and J by 3 bases, with 16 bases between. Germline lookup yields CDR1 SNHLY and CDR2 FYNNEI. The CDR3 bases are TGTGCCAGCAGTGAAGGTCCGGGATCCAACGGCTACGAGCAGTACTTC. It encodes CASSEGPGSNGYEQYF.

This clone is medium-sized. This rearrangement joins TRBV7-2 to TRBJ2-7; weak D call: TRBD1 (6 bases). This CDR3 spans 15 amino acids. Germline V gene lookup returns CDR1 SGHTA and CDR2 FQGNSA. V was pared by 4 bases and J by 3 bases, with 16 bases between. CDR3: CASSSTSQGSYEQYV. DNA of the CDR3: TGTGCCAGCAGCTCCACGAGTCAGGGGAGCTACGAGCAGTACGTC.

This clone was counted at least ten times. The chain is built from TRBV6-1 and TRBJ2-5, with D possibly being TRBD2 (6 bases). CDR1 MNHNS and CDR2 SASEGT come from the germline V gene. The CDR3 runs 15 residues. Trimming left V 8 bases short and J 5 bases short, with 21 bases between. The DNA of the CDR3 is TGTGCCAGCCTCCGGAGGGACCGACAGTATGAGACCCAGTACTTC. This encodes CASLRRDRQYETQYF.